This T cell receptor beta chain was obtained from a study of OX40 agonist ivuxolimab in advanced cancers. TCRdb keeps only in-frame clones here, not all; method: immunoSEQ multiplex PCR. The sample records approximately 130,000 clones, 75% to 95% being singletons. The timepoints at which blood was sampled were baseline, cycle 4 day 1, and cycle 7 day 1. Unmatched junction bases numbered 7, after V lost 3 bases and J lost 8 bases. The CDR3 extends over 15 amino acids. Germline-derived CDR1 and CDR2 are LNHDA and SQIVND (reference sequence). The clonotype comes from an adult with an advanced solid tumor such as melanoma, head and neck, liver or kidney cancer. The V gene is TRBV19, the J gene TRBJ1-3, with 10 bases fitting TRBD1. Specimen: CD4+ or CD8+ T cells sorted from blood, collected in a trial of the OX40 agonist ivuxolimab. CDR3 in DNA: TGTGCCAGTAGTATCCCCGGGACAGGGGCACACACCATATATTTT. As protein: CASSIPGTGAHTIYF.